A single sample is the source of the 20 T cell receptor beta chains below, sequenced in a study of blood T cell repertoires in COVID-19. The assay was immunoSEQ multiplex PCR, and TCRdb's table has in-frame clones only and misses some. The sample carries over 150,000 clones, around 80% recorded once. The sequenced material came from PBMCs or T cells enriched from blood (not recorded which). These receptors were taken from a woman in her forties or fifties who had recovered from COVID-19.

This rearrangement joins TRBV5-1 to TRBJ1-4; D is unclear. This CDR3 spans 15 amino acids. Trimming took 4 bases from V and 0 from J, leaving 10 bases between them. Germline V gene sequence: CDR1 SGHRS, CDR2 YFSETQ. The CDR3 coding sequence is TGCGCCAGCAGCCCCAATCCAGCAACTAATGAAAAACTGTTTTTT. It yields the protein CASSPNPATNEKLFF.

This clone was found once. The chain is built from TRBV19 and TRBJ2-7; D gene uncertain. CDR1 and CDR2 (germline): LNHDA, SQIVND (reference sequence). CDR3 length equals 11 residues. V lost 8 bases to trimming and J lost 6 bases, with 11 bases between them. CDR3 region: CASAFESEQYF. The CDR3 DNA is TGTGCCAGTGCTTTTGAGTCCGAGCAGTACTTC.

This chain links TRBV29-1 with TRBJ1-1; D is unresolved. Trimming took 6 bases from V and 11 from J, leaving 16 bases between them. Per germline, CDR1 SQVTM and CDR2 ANQGSEA. This CDR3 comprises 11 residues. The CDR3 DNA sequence: TGCAGCGTACCGTCCCACCTCGGGGCTTTCTTT. Its translation is CSVPSHLGAFF. Combining the CDR3 with reference TRBV29-1 and TRBJ1-1 gives the whole variable domain SAVISQKPSRDICQRGTSLTIQCQVDSQVTMMFWYRQQPGQSLTLIATANQGSEATYESGFVIDKFPISRPNLTFSTLTVSNMSPEDSSIYLCSVPSHLGAFFGQGTRLTVV.

This chain connects TRBV11-3 to TRBJ2-7; 8 bases match TRBD1. The CDR3 runs to 15 residues. The germline CDR1 and CDR2 sequences are SGHNT and YENEEA. V trimming: 5 bases; J trimming: 5 bases; junction bases outside the gene matches: 11. For the CDR3, the DNA is TGTGCCAGCAGCCCCGGACAGGGCCGCGTGGACGAGCAGTACTTC. Amino acid sequence: CASSPGQGRVDEQYF.

A few counts support this clone. Different DNA sequences within this sample yield the same CDR3. The gene calls are TRBV15 and TRBJ1-6; a possible D gene is TRBD1 (5 bases). The CDR3 consists of 15 residues. The ends were cut back, 1 base at V and 8 bases at J, with 12 bases in the middle. The V gene's germline CDR1 is LNHNV and CDR2 YYDKDF (reference sequence). The CDR3 region is CATSRAAGGDSPLHF. The CDR3, as DNA: TGTGCCACCAGCAGAGCGGCCGGGGGTGATTCACCCCTCCACTTT. Supplemented by reference TRBV15 and TRBJ1-6, the full variable domain reads DAMVIQNPRYQVTQFGKPVTLSCSQTLNHNVMYWYQQKSSQAPKLLFHYYDKDFNNEADTPDNFQSRRPNTSFCFLDIRSPGLGDTAMYLCATSRAAGGDSPLHFGNGTRLTVT.

This clone showed up just a few times. The chain couples TRBV5-4 to TRBJ1-2; TRBD1 matches 7 bases. V dropped 3 bases and J dropped 0; count of bases not matched to a gene: 5. CDR1 is SGHNT and CDR2 is YYREEE in the germline V gene (reference sequence). This CDR3 has 15 amino acids. As DNA, the CDR3 is TGTGCCAGCAGCTGGGGACAGAGTTCTAACTATGGCTACACCTTC. Residues: CASSWGQSSNYGYTF.

The chain links TRBV6-2 or TRBV6-3 to TRBJ2-7; D unresolved. With 6 bases removed from V and 5 bases from J, the gap between germline ends came to 8 bases. Germline V gene data show CDR1 as MNHEY and CDR2 as SVGEGT. This CDR3 is built from 11 residues. CDR3: CASSHYDEQYF. As DNA, the CDR3 is TGTGCCAGCAGCCACTACGACGAGCAGTACTTC.

This rearrangement joins TRBV18 to TRBJ2-3; unclear D gene. CDR1 and CDR2 from the germline V gene are KGHSH and LQKENI. The CDR3 totals 13 residues. Trimming shortened V by 6 bases and J by 4 bases, and 11 bases separated the two germline ends. This chain's CDR3 is CASSPTVADTQYF. The CDR3, as DNA: TGTGCCAGCTCGCCCACGGTCGCAGATACGCAGTATTTT.

The chain links TRBV5-1 to TRBJ1-4; the match to TRBD1 covers 7 bases. The CDR3 is 17 amino acids. Germline V gene lookup returns CDR1 SGHRS and CDR2 YFSETQ. V lost 4 bases, J lost 7 bases, and 16 bases stayed unmatched. The CDR3 region has the DNA TGCGCCAGCAGCGTGGGGACAGTTTCTTTCGAGGGTGAAAAACTGTTTTTT. Residues: CASSVGTVSFEGEKLFF.

V is TRBV3-1 (or the pseudogene TRBV3-2) and J is TRBJ2-2, with a possible D match to TRBD2 (5 bases). The CDR3 runs to 16 residues. V was clipped by 0 bases and J by 0 bases, with 8 bases between them. Germline assignment: CDR1 LGHDT and CDR2 YNNKEL (reference sequence). Written as DNA, the CDR3 is TGTGCCAGCAGCCAAGACAAACTAGCGAACACCGGGGAGCTGTTTTTT. It codes for CASSQDKLANTGELFF.

The chain employs TRBV6-5 and TRBJ2-1, with D tentatively TRBD2 (5 bases). CDR3 length equals 12 residues. CDR1 MNHEY and CDR2 SVGAGI come from the germline V gene. V lost 6 bases and J 4 bases, leaving 7 bases between the germline ends. The CDR3, as DNA: TGTGCCAGCAGGGGAGATTACAATGAGCAGTTCTTC. Translation gives CASRGDYNEQFF.

This sequence joins TRBV30 and TRBJ1-4; 8 bases align to TRBD1. This CDR3 spans 14 amino acids. Trimming at V came to 2 bases and at J to 7 bases, leaving 6 bases not matched to a gene. Germline V gene data show CDR1 as GTSNPN and CDR2 as SVGIG (reference sequence). As DNA, the CDR3 is TGTGCCTGGAGTCGGGGACAGGCGGGTGAAAAACTGTTTTTT. Protein: CAWSRGQAGEKLFF.

J is TRBJ2-1 and V is TRBV15; TRBD2 matches 10 bases. J gave up 4 bases and V 1 base, and 4 bases lay outside the gene matches. Per germline, CDR1 LNHNV and CDR2 YYDKDF (reference sequence). This CDR3 is 16 amino acids long. CDR3 in amino acids: CATSRVSSGGYNEQFF. CDR3 sequence (DNA): TGTGCCACCAGCAGAGTTTCTAGCGGGGGTTACAATGAGCAGTTCTTC.

The genes are TRBV5-4 and TRBJ2-7; 13 nucleotides align to TRBD2. V lost 3 bases, J lost 5 bases, and 2 bases stayed unmatched. In germline, CDR1 is SGHNT, CDR2 YYREEE (reference sequence). CDR3 size: 14 residues. The CDR3 DNA reads TGTGCCAGCAGCTCCGGACTAGCGGGAGACGAGCAGTACTTC. Its translation: CASSSGLAGDEQYF.

CDR3 DNA: TGCGCCAGCAGCTTGGGGATGGGGGGATACGAGCAGTACTTC. Residues: CASSLGMGGYEQYF. This sequence joins TRBV5-1 and TRBJ2-7; D might be TRBD2 (6 bases). The V end was cut by 0 bases, the J end by 4 bases, with 11 bases between. The germline CDR1 and CDR2 sequences are SGHRS and YFSETQ. This CDR3 has 14 residues.

V usage is TRBV7-6 and J usage is TRBJ1-1; 7 bases match TRBD1. Germline V gene sequence: CDR1 SGHVS, CDR2 FNYEAQ. V was clipped by 6 bases and J by 0 bases; unmatched bases: 4. This CDR3 region has 14 residues. The DNA for the CDR3 is TGTGCCAGCAGTCCACAGGGGATGAACACTGAAGCTTTCTTT. Its translation is CASSPQGMNTEAFF.

This sequence joins TRBV28 and TRBJ1-5; a weak D match, TRBD1 (6 bases). Trimming cost V 4 bases and J 4 bases, with 11 bases left between them. Germline V gene data show CDR1 as MDHEN and CDR2 as SYDVKM. The CDR3 covers 14 residues. The CDR3 DNA follows: TGTGCCAGCAGTTCCGGACAGCTAAATCAGCCCCAGCATTTT. Translation gives CASSSGQLNQPQHF.

The V gene is TRBV4-2, the J gene TRBJ1-2; D gene ambiguous. Germline V gives CDR1 LGHNA, CDR2 YNFKEQ. Trimming left V 4 bases short and J 1 base short, with 13 bases between. The CDR3 length is 15 residues. CDR3 in DNA: TGTGCCAGCAGCCCACAACCCGGGAGTAACTATGGCTACACCTTC. Protein product: CASSPQPGSNYGYTF.

This chain's CDR3 is CASSSPAGMNSPLHF. CDR3 coding DNA: TGTGCCAGCAGTTCCCCGGCCGGGATGAATTCACCCCTCCACTTT. This chain joins TRBV28 and TRBJ1-6; D gene uncertain. The CDR3 is 15 residues long. CDR1 and CDR2 (germline): MDHEN, SYDVKM. Deletions cut 4 bases from V and 7 bases from J, with 14 bases between.

The CDR3 sequence: CASSGTGTGREKLFF. The DNA for the CDR3 is TGTGCCAGCAGCGGGACCGGGACAGGGCGCGAAAAACTGTTTTTT. The V gene is TRBV9, the J gene TRBJ1-4, with 9 nucleotides matching TRBD1. After removal of 3 bases from V and 8 bases from J, the junction contained 8 bases not matched to a gene. This CDR3 is built from 15 residues. Germline CDR1 reads SGDLS; CDR2 reads YYNGEE.